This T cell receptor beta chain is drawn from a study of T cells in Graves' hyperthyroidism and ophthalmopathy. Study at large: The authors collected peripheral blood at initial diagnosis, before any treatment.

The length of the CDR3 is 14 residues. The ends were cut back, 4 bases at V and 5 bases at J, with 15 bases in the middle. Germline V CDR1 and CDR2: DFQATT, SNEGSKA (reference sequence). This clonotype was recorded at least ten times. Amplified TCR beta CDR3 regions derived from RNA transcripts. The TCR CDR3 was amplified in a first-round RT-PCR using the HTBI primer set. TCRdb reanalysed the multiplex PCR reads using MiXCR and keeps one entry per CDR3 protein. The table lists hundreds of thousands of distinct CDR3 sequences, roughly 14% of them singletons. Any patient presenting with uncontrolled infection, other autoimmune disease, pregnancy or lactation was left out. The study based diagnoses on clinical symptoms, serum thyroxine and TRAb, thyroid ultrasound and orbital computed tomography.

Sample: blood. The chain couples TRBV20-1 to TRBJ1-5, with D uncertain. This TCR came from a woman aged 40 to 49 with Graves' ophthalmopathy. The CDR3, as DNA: TGCAGTGCTACGACCGACAACGTACATCAGCCCCAGCATTTT. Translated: CSATTDNVHQPQHF.